The next 24 T cell receptor beta chains were all read from a single sample in a study of human T cells and chemical hapten exposure listed by TCRdb under 2021. Total RNA was extracted from unfractionated whole blood collected in Tempus Blood RNA tubes. The library was prepared using 5' RACE. The sample was run on an Illumina MiSeq. TCRdb redid the processing of the public reads, applying fastp at Q25 and MiXCR, and retained in-frame beta chains. Rows are unified per CDR3 protein, each entry keeping the most common DNA and genes. A total of 100,000 to 120,000 distinct CDR3 sequences appear in this sample, around 20% of them only once. 2.5% to 3.5% of the sample goes to the ten largest clones. Every receptor here comes from a human donor in good health.

This clonotype was detected only a few times. The rearrangement uses TRBV20-1 and TRBJ2-7, with 7 bases identical to TRBD2. The germline CDR1 and CDR2 sequences are DFQATT and SNEGSKA (reference sequence). There are 14 residues in the CDR3. The V gene end was trimmed by 6 bases and the J gene end by 2 bases; junction bases not matched to a gene: 10. DNA for the CDR3: TGCAGTGCCCCCCCCAGCGGGGCTACCTACGAGCAGTACTTC. This sequence encodes CSAPPSGATYEQYF.

This clonotype was seen only a few times. This sequence joins TRBV5-1 and TRBJ2-5; D unresolved. The CDR3 is made up of 10 amino acids. Trimming removed 7 bases from V and 1 base from J, with 2 bases in between. The germline V gene encodes CDR1 SGHRS and CDR2 YFSETQ. CDR3 nucleotide sequence: TGCGCCAGCCCCCAAGAGACCCAGTACTTC. It encodes CASPQETQYF.

The chain uses TRBV13 and TRBJ2-1; D is possibly TRBD2 (6 bases). This CDR3 has 15 residues. V lost 5 bases and J lost 9, with 20 bases in between. Germline assignment: CDR1 PRHDT and CDR2 FYEKMQ (reference sequence). CDR3 sequence (DNA): TGTGCCAGCAGCCTTACACTACTAGCAAACGGTGAGCAGTTCTTC. Its translation is CASSLTLLANGEQFF. Drawing the rest from reference TRBV13 and TRBJ2-1, the complete variable domain is AAGVIQSPRHLIKEKRETATLKCYPIPRHDTVYWYQQGPGQDPQFLISFYEKMQSDKGSIPDRFSAQQFSDYHSELNMSSLELGDSALYFCASSLTLLANGEQFFGPGTRLTVL.

For the CDR3, the DNA is TGCAGTGCGGAACAGGTCCCTTCCTCCTACGAGCAGTACTTC. This translates into CSAEQVPSSYEQYF. V is TRBV20-1 and J is TRBJ2-7; D perhaps matches TRBD1 (5 bases). Trimming removed 6 bases from V and 0 bases from J, with 15 bases in between. This CDR3 is built from 14 residues. The V gene's germline CDR1 is DFQATT and CDR2 SNEGSKA (reference sequence).

This clonotype was counted only a few times. The chain employs TRBV28 and TRBJ2-7; no firm D call. Germline CDR1 is MDHEN and CDR2 is SYDVKM. The CDR3 totals 12 residues. Trimming took 7 bases from V and 2 from J, leaving 9 bases between them. The CDR3 loop reads CASKTPTYEQYF. The CDR3 DNA follows: TGTGCCAGCAAGACCCCTACCTACGAGCAGTACTTC.

The rearrangement joins TRBV20-1 to TRBJ1-5; 12 bases match TRBD1. Germline V lookup: CDR1 DFQATT, CDR2 SNEGSKA (reference sequence). The CDR3 loop spans 17 amino acids. J gave up 0 bases and V 6 bases, and 9 bases lay outside the gene matches. The CDR3 region is CSAAMGQGARSNQPQHF. DNA of the CDR3: TGCAGTGCCGCCATGGGACAGGGGGCTCGTAGCAATCAGCCCCAGCATTTT.

The chain links TRBV28 to TRBJ2-7, with TRBD1 matching 7 bases. The CDR3 has 14 residues. V was clipped by 6 bases and J by 2 bases; unmatched bases: 7. The V gene's germline CDR1 is MDHEN and CDR2 SYDVKM. The CDR3 DNA reads as TGTGCCAGCAGCCCCGGGACAGCTACCTACGAGCAGTACTTC. As protein: CASSPGTATYEQYF.

This clonotype has a handful of counts. The chain recombines TRBV28 with TRBJ2-7; D is unclear. V lost 5 bases and J lost 3, with 20 bases in between. Germline loops: CDR1 MDHEN, CDR2 SYDVKM. CDR3 length equals 16 residues. CDR3 sequence: CASSHTKKWADYEQYF. The DNA for the CDR3 is TGTGCCAGCAGTCATACCAAAAAGTGGGCCGACTACGAGCAGTACTTC.

The table lists this clonotype with a few counts. V gene TRBV2 combines with J gene TRBJ2-1; 12 nucleotides agree with TRBD1. Trimming removed 6 bases from V and 9 bases from J; junction bases left unmatched: 3. Per germline, CDR1 SNHLY and CDR2 FYNNEI. The CDR3 loop spans 13 amino acids. The CDR3 bases are TGTGCCAGCAGGGGACAGGGGGCGGGTGAGCAGTTCTTC. Protein sequence: CASRGQGAGEQFF. The variable domain in full, completed from reference TRBV2 and TRBJ2-1, reads EPEVTQTPSHQVTQMGQEVILRCVPISNHLYFYWYRQILGQKVEFLVSFYNNEISEKSEIFDDQFSVERPDGSNFTLKIRSTKLEDSAMYFCASRGQGAGEQFFGPGTRLTVL.

This clonotype came up a few times. The chain couples TRBV19 to TRBJ2-7; TRBD2 agrees at 11 bases. This CDR3 contains 15 residues. J lost 7 bases, V lost 8 bases, and 13 bases had no gene match. CDR1 LNHDA and CDR2 SQIVND come from the germline V gene (reference sequence). The CDR3 DNA follows: TGTGCCAGTCGCGGGTTACTAGCGGGAGAGGCTGAGCAGTACTTC. As protein: CASRGLLAGEAEQYF. The entire variable domain, with the rest obtained from reference TRBV19 and TRBJ2-7, is as follows: DGGITQSPKYLFRKEGQNVTLSCEQNLNHDAMYWYRQDPGQGLRLIYYSQIVNDFQKGDIAEGYSVSREKKESFPLTVTSAQKNPTAFYLCASRGLLAGEAEQYFGPGTRLTVT.

There are a few counts of this clonotype. The chain has TRBV3-1 and TRBJ1-1, with D maybe TRBD1 (5 bases). CDR1 is LGHDT, CDR2 YNNKEL, per germline (reference sequence). The V end lost 7 bases, the J end lost 4 bases, and 22 bases lay between the germline ends. CDR3 length: 16 residues. The CDR3 loop is CASTPLGGSSFTEAFF. In nucleotides, the CDR3 is TGTGCCAGCACCCCACTGGGGGGGAGCAGTTTCACTGAAGCTTTCTTT. Complete variable domain (other parts from reference TRBV3-1 and TRBJ1-1): DTAVSQTPKYLVTQMGNDKSIKCEQNLGHDTMYWYKQDSKKFLKIMFSYNNKELIINETVPNRFSPKSPDKAHLNLHINSLELGDSAVYFCASTPLGGSSFTEAFFGQGTRLTVV.

This clonotype occurred a few times. V is TRBV20-1 and J is TRBJ1-1, with 9 nucleotides matching TRBD1. Germline V gives CDR1 DFQATT, CDR2 SNEGSKA (reference sequence). This CDR3 is 14 amino acids long. V lost 0 bases and J lost 5; bases outside the gene matches: 4. The CDR3 DNA follows: TGCAGTGCTAGAGAAAAGGACAGGGGTACTGAAGCTTTCTTT. Translating gives CSAREKDRGTEAFF.

The gene calls are TRBV13 and TRBJ1-1, with 8 positions matching TRBD1. The CDR3 totals 14 residues. The V and J ends lost 5 bases and 2 bases, in that order; junction bases with no gene match: 4. Germline-derived CDR1 and CDR2 are PRHDT and FYEKMQ (reference sequence). For the CDR3, the DNA is TGTGCCAGCAGCGGCAGGGGGCTTAACACTGAAGCTTTCTTT. This codes for CASSGRGLNTEAFF.

The genes are TRBV7-9 and TRBJ1-1; 9 nucleotides align to TRBD1. V lost 5 bases, J lost 0 bases, and 4 bases stayed unmatched. CDR3 size: 15 residues. CDR1 and CDR2 from the germline V gene are SEHNR and FQNEAQ (reference sequence). The CDR3 nucleotides are TGTGCCAGCAGCCTACAGGGGGCTATGAACACTGAAGCTTTCTTT. Its protein product is CASSLQGAMNTEAFF. Based on the CDR3 plus reference TRBV7-9 and TRBJ1-1, the full variable domain is DTGVSQNPRHKITKRGQNVTFRCDPISEHNRLYWYRQTLGQGPEFLTYFQNEAQLEKSRLLSDRFSAERPKGSFSTLEIQRTEQGDSAMYLCASSLQGAMNTEAFFGQGTRLTVV.

This clonotype was seen at least ten times. V usage is TRBV28 and J usage is TRBJ1-5; D gene ambiguous. The CDR3 runs 14 residues. V was pared by 1 base and J by 2 bases, with 6 bases between. The germline V gene encodes CDR1 MDHEN and CDR2 SYDVKM. The CDR3 loop reads CASSLSGRNQPQHF. CDR3 DNA: TGTGCCAGCAGTTTATCGGGCCGCAATCAGCCCCAGCATTTT.

The rearrangement joins TRBV12-3 or TRBV12-4 to TRBJ2-1, with D possibly being TRBD2 (5 bases). This CDR3 comprises 12 residues. The V and J ends lost 7 bases and 7 bases respectively, with 11 bases between them. The CDR3 spells CASNGRTNEQFF. In nucleotides, the CDR3 is TGTGCCAGCAACGGGCGGACTAATGAGCAGTTCTTC.

There are a few counts of this clonotype. The V gene is TRBV6-4, the J gene TRBJ2-2; D gene uncertain. This CDR3 has 12 residues. Germline lookup yields CDR1 MRHNA and CDR2 SNTAGT. V was clipped by 7 bases and J by 3 bases, with 6 bases between them. The chain's CDR3 is CASTGDTGELFF. CDR3 DNA: TGTGCCAGCACTGGGGACACCGGGGAGCTGTTTTTT.

The chain couples TRBV21-1 to TRBJ1-2; TRBD1, the table's D call, was not compared with the DNA. TRBV21-1 is noted as a pseudogene. CDR3 length equals 15 residues. This CDR3 is CASSKAWTGGASYTF. The CDR3 nucleotides read TGTGCCAGCAGCAAAGCATGGACAGGGGGCGCAAGCTACACCTTC.

The sample holds a few counts of this clonotype. The chain recombines TRBV29-1 with TRBJ1-5; 9 bases align to TRBD1. There are 17 residues in the CDR3. The V segment lost 7 bases and the J segment 8 bases; nucleotides outside the gene matches: 21. Germline CDR1 and CDR2: SQVTM and ANQGSEA. CDR3: CSAHWDRVGFVPKPQHF. CDR3 DNA sequence: TGCAGCGCCCACTGGGACAGGGTCGGCTTTGTTCCCAAGCCCCAGCATTTT.

The chain couples TRBV7-2 to TRBJ2-1, with 8 bases matching TRBD2. Germline V CDR1 and CDR2: SGHTA, FQGNSA. Trimming cost V 1 base and J 7 bases; bases outside gene matches: 12. The CDR3 runs to 17 residues. The CDR3 coding sequence is TGTGCCAGCAGCTTAGTCTCGGGGGGGGCGCTGGGGAATGAGCAGTTCTTC. This encodes CASSLVSGGALGNEQFF.

This clonotype was counted only a few times. V is TRBV28 and J is TRBJ1-1, with D maybe TRBD1 (6 bases). Germline V gene lookup returns CDR1 MDHEN and CDR2 SYDVKM. V lost 1 base and J lost 4, with 22 bases in between. CDR3 size: 18 residues. The CDR3: CASSLSSDWGRVATEAFF. In DNA, the CDR3 is TGTGCCAGCAGTTTATCCTCTGATTGGGGGCGGGTCGCCACTGAAGCTTTCTTT.

The V and J genes are TRBV27 and TRBJ2-3; 8 positions match TRBD2. V was pared by 8 bases and J by 2 bases, with 9 bases of the junction left unmatched. CDR1 is MNHEY, CDR2 SMNVEV, per germline (reference sequence). The CDR3 runs to 15 residues. The CDR3 sequence is CASYTQAGDTDTQYF. DNA of the CDR3: TGTGCCAGCTATACCCAAGCGGGAGACACAGATACGCAGTATTTT.

CDR3 region: CASSLAGQGRHQPQHF. The CDR3 DNA sequence: TGTGCCAGCAGTTTGGCGGGACAGGGCCGGCATCAGCCCCAGCATTTT. The chain has TRBV28 and TRBJ1-5; 9 bases match TRBD1. The V gene's germline CDR1 is MDHEN and CDR2 SYDVKM. The V and J ends lost 3 bases and 5 bases, in that order; junction bases with no gene match: 8. The CDR3 is 16 amino acids.

This clonotype was picked up many times. The rearrangement uses TRBV29-1 and TRBJ1-5; maybe TRBD1 (5 bases). V lost 5 bases and J 0 bases, leaving 8 bases between the germline ends. CDR3 length: 13 residues. The germline gives CDR1 SQVTM, CDR2 ANQGSEA. The DNA for the CDR3 is TGCAGCGTTACGGGGGATAGCAATCAGCCCCAGCATTTT. Translation: CSVTGDSNQPQHF.